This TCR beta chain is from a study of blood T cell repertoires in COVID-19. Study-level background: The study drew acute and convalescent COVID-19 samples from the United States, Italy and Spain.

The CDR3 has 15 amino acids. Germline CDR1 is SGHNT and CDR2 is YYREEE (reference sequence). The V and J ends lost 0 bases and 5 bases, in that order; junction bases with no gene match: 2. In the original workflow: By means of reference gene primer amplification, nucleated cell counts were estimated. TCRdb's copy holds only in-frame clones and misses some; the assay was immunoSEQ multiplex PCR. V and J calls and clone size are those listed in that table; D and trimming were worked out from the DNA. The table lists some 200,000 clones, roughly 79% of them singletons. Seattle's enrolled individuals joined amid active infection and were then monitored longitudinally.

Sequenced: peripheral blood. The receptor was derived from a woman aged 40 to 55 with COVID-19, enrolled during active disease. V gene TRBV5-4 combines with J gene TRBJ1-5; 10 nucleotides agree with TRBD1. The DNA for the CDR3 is TGTGCCAGCAGCTTGGGAGGGACAGGGGATCAGCCCCAGCATTTT. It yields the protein CASSLGGTGDQPQHF.